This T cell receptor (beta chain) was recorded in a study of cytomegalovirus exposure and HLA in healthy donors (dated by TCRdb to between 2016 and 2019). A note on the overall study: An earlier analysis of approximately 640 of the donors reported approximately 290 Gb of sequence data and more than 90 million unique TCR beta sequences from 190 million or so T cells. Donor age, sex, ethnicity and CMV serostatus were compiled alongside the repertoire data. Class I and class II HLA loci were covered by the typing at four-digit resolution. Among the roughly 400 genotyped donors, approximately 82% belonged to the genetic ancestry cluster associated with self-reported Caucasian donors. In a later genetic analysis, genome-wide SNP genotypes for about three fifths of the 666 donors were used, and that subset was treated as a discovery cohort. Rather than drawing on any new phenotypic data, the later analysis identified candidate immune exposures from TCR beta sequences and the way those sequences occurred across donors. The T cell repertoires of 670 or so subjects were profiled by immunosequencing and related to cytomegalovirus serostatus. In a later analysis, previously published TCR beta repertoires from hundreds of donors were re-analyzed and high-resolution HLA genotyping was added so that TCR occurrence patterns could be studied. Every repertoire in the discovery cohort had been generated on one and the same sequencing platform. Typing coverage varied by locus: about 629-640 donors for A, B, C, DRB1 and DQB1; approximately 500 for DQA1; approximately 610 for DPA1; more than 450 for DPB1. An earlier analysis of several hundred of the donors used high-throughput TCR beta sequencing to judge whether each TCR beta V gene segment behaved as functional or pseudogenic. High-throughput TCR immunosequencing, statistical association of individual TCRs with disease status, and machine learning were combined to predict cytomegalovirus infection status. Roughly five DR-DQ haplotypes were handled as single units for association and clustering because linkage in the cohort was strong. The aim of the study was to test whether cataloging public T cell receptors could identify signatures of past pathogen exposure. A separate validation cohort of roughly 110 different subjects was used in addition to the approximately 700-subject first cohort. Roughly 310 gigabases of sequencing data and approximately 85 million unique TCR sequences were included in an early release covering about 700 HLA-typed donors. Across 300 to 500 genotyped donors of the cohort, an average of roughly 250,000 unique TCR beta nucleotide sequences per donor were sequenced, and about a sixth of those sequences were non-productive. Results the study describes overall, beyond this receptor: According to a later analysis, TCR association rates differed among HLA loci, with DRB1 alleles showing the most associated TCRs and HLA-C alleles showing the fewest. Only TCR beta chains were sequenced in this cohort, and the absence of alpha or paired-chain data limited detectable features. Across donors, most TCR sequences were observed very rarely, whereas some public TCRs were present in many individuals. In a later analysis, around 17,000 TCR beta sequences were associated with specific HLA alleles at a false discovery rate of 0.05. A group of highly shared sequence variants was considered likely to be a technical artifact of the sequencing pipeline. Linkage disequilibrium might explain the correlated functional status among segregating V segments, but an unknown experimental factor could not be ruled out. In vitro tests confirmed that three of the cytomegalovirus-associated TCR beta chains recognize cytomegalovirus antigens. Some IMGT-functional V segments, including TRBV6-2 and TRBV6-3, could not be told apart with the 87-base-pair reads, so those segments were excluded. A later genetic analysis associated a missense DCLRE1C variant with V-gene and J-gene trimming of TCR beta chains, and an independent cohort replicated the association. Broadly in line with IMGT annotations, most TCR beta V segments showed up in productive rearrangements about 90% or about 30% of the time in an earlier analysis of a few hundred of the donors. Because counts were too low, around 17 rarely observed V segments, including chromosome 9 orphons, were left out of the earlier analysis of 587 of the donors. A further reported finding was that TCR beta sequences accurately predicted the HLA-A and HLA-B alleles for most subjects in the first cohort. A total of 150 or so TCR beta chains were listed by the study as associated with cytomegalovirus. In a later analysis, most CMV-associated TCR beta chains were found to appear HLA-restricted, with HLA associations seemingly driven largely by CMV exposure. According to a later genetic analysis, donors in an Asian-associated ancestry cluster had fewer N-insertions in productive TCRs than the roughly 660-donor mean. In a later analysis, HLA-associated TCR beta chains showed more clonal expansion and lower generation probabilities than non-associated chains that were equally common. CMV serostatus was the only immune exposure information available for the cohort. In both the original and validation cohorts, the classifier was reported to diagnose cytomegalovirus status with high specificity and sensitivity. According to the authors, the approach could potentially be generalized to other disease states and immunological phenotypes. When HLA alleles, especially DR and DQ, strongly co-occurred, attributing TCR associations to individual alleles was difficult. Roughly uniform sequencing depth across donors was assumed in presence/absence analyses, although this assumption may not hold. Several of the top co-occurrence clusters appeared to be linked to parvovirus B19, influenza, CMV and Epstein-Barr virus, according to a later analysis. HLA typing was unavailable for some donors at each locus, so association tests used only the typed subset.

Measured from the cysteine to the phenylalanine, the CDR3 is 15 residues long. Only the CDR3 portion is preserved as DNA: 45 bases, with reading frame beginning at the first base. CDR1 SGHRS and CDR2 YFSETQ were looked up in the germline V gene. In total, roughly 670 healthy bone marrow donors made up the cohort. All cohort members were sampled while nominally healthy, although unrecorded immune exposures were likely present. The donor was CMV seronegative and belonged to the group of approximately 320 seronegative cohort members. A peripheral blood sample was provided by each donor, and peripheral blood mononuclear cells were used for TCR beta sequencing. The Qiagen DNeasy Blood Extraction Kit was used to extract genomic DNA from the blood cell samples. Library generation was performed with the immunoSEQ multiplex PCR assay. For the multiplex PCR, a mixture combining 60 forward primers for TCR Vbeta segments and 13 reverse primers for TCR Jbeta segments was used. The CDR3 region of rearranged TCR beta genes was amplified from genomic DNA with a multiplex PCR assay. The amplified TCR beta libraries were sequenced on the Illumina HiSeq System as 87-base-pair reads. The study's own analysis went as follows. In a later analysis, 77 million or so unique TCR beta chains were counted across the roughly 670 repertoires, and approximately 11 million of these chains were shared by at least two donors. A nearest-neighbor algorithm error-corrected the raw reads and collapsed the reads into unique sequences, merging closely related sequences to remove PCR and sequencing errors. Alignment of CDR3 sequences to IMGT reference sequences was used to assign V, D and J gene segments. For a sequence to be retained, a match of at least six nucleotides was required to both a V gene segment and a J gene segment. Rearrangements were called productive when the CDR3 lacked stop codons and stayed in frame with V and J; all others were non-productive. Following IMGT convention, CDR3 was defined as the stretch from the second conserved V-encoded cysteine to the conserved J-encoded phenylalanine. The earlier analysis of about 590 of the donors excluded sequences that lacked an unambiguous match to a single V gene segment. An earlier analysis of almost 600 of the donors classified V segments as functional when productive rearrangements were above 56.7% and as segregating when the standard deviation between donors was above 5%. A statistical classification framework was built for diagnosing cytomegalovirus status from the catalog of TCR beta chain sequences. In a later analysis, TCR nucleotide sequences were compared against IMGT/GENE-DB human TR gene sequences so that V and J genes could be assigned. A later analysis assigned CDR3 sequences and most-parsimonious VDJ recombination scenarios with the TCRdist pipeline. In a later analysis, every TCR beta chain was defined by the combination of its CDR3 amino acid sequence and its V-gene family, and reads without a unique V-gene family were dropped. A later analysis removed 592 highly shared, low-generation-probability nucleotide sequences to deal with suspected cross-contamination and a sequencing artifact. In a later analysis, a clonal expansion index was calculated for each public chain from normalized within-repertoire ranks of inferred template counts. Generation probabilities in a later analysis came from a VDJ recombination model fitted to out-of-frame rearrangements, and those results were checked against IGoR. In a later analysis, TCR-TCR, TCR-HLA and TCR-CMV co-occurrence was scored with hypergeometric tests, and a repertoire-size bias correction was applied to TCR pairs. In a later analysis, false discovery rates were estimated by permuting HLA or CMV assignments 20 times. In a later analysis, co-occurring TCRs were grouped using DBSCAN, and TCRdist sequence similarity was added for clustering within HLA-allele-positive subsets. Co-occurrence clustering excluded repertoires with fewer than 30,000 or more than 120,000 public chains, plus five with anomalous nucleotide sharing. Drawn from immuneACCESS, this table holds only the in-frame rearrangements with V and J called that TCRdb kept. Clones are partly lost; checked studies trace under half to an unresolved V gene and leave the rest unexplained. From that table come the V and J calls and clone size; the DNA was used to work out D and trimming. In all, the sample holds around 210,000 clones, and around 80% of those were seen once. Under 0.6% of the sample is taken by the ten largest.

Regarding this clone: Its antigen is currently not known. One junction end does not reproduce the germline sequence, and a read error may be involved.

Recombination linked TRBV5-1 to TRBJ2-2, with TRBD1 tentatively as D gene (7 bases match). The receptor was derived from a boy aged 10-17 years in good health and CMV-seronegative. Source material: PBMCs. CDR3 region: CASTLEGAVTGELFF. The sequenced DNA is TGCGCCAGCACCTTGGAGGGGGCGGTCACCGGGGAGCTGTTTTTT.